Presented here are 29 T cell receptor beta chains from one specimen sequenced in a study of breast tumors, draining lymph nodes, adjacent tissues. Samples came from axillary lymph nodes draining the breast cancer. TCRdb re-derived calls from the multiplex PCR reads in MiXCR, one entry per CDR3 protein. The sample includes 85,000 to 120,000 distinct CDR3 sequences, about 31% of them seen just once. Sequences were obtained from axillary lymph node tissue. These receptors were taken from a female donor with breast cancer. Some clones in this sample may be carry-over from other donors' samples.

A word on this clonotype: A much larger clone differs from this one at a single base, so this may be a read error. The chain recombines TRBV11-3 with TRBJ2-7; 9 nucleotides align to TRBD1. CDR3 length: 15 amino acids. The germline V gene has CDR1 SGHNT and CDR2 YENEEA. V shed 5 bases and J 0 bases; nucleotides not matched to a gene: 5. CDR3 DNA: TGTGCCAGCAGCCCAGGGACAGGGACCTCCTACGAGCAGTACTTC. Residues: CASSPGTGTSYEQYF.

The chain combines TRBV4-2 with TRBJ1-1; D may be TRBD1 (6 bases). CDR1 and CDR2 (germline): LGHNA, YNFKEQ. V lost 0 bases to trimming and J lost 5 bases, with 13 bases between them. The CDR3 totals 15 residues. The CDR3 region has the DNA TGTGCCAGCAGCCAAGATCCCACAGGGCGGACTGAAGCTTTCTTT. This sequence encodes CASSQDPTGRTEAFF.

The chain has TRBV3-1 and TRBJ2-4; 13 bases are a match to TRBD2. V lost 1 base, J lost 1 base, and 4 bases stayed unmatched. This CDR3 region has 18 residues. CDR1 and CDR2 from the germline V gene are LGHDT and YNNKEL (reference sequence). Here the CDR3 DNA reads TGTGCCAGCAGCCAAGCTGGGACTAGCGGGGTCGCCAAAAACATTCAGTACTTC. Its protein is CASSQAGTSGVAKNIQYF.

V is TRBV24-1 and J is TRBJ2-2; 8 bases are shared with TRBD1. This CDR3 is built from 16 residues. Trimming cost V 3 bases and J 5 bases; bases outside gene matches: 7. Germline CDR1 and CDR2: KGHDR and SFDVKD. In DNA form, the CDR3 reads TGTGCCACCAGTGATGCAGACAGGGGACGAACCGGGGAGCTGTTTTTT. Protein sequence: CATSDADRGRTGELFF.

This clonotype was detected ten times or more. The chain carries TRBV19 and TRBJ2-2; 8 nucleotides align to TRBD2. This CDR3 is built from 17 residues. J was trimmed by 3 bases and V by 2 bases; bases with no gene match: 8. Germline loops: CDR1 LNHDA, CDR2 SQIVND (reference sequence). CDR3 amino acids: CASSIRNGGAHTGELFF. The DNA for the CDR3 is TGTGCCAGTAGTATAAGAAACGGGGGGGCCCACACCGGGGAGCTGTTTTTT.

This clonotype occurred many times. The V call is TRBV20-1, the J call TRBJ1-2; TRBD1 is a possible D gene (5 bases). This CDR3 contains 14 residues. Germline CDR1 and CDR2: DFQATT and SNEGSKA (reference sequence). Trimming took off 6 bases at V and 1 base at J, with 15 bases between the two ends. The CDR3 region has the DNA TGCAGTGCAGACGGTCGGGGGGATAACTATGGCTACACCTTC. It specifies CSADGRGDNYGYTF.

This clonotype was counted at least ten times. The chain uses TRBV29-1 and TRBJ1-2, with TRBD1 matching 7 bases. V was clipped by 4 bases and J by 5 bases; unmatched bases: 7. CDR1 SQVTM and CDR2 ANQGSEA come from the germline V gene. This CDR3 has 13 residues. CDR3 bases: TGCAGCGTTGGACAGGGAGGAGGTTATGGCTACACCTTC. Its protein is CSVGQGGGYGYTF.

Note on this clonotype: Likely a read error: the CDR3 ends without its conserved phenylalanine or tryptophan. The DNA is left out, because the CDR3 cannot be placed on it with certainty; the CDR3 is given as TCRdb lists it. The rearrangement joins TRBV29-1 to TRBJ2-2; TRBD1, the table's D call, was not compared with the DNA. The CDR3 spans 12 residues, counting both ends. The germline gives CDR1 SQVTM, CDR2 ANQGSEA. CDR3 sequence: CSVSTIRGGEIL.

To note about this clonotype: This clone may be a read error of a much larger clone one base away. The CDR3 region has the DNA TGCAGTGGGTTCCAGGTGAATGGGCAGTCCTTC. Its translation is CSGFQVNGQSF. The V and J genes are TRBV20-1 and TRBJ2-1; D is unclear. The CDR3 spans 11 residues. Looked up from germline, CDR1 is DFQATT and CDR2 is SNEGSKA (reference sequence).

In regard to this clonotype: This may arise from a read error, as a much more abundant clone is one base away. The CDR3 DNA is TGTGCCAGCAGCTACCGACAGAGCGCCTCCTACGAGCAGTACTTC. Encoded protein: CASSYRQSASYEQYF. The genes are TRBV11-2 and TRBJ2-7; D possibly corresponds to TRBD1 (5 bases). The V gene lost 4 bases and the J gene lost 0 bases, with 13 bases spanning the gap. Germline V gene data show CDR1 as SGHAT and CDR2 as FQNNGV. This CDR3 comprises 15 residues.

The sample holds many counts of this clonotype. This chain links TRBV20-1 with TRBJ2-7; 10 bases are shared with TRBD2. There are 15 residues in the CDR3. V trimming: 3 bases; J trimming: 7 bases; junction bases outside the gene matches: 12. Germline V gives CDR1 DFQATT, CDR2 SNEGSKA (reference sequence). As DNA, the CDR3 is TGCAGTGCTAGGACCAGTCAAGCGGGGGGGCTTGAGCAGTACTTC. Amino acid sequence: CSARTSQAGGLEQYF.

This clonotype appeared many times. The chain uses TRBV12-3 or TRBV12-4 and TRBJ1-2, with TRBD1 matching over 7 bases. V trimming: 2 bases; J trimming: 3 bases; junction bases outside the gene matches: 9. The CDR3 has 16 amino acids. The CDR3 DNA reads TGTGCCAGCAGTTTACGTGGACAGGAGGGGGACTATGGCTACACCTTC. Protein product: CASSLRGQEGDYGYTF.

Many counts were recorded for this clonotype. This chain uses TRBV7-2 with TRBJ2-2; a possible D gene is TRBD2 (6 bases). The CDR3 sequence is 14 residues long. Per the germline V gene, CDR1 is SGHTA and CDR2 is FQGNSA. V lost 0 bases and J lost 4, with 6 bases in between. DNA of the CDR3: TGTGCCAGCAGCTTAGCCGGGGGCACCGGGGAGCTGTTTTTT. This codes for CASSLAGGTGELFF.

At least ten counts were recorded for this clonotype. The V call is TRBV6-5, the J call TRBJ2-3; D is ambiguous. The CDR3 contains 15 residues. Trimming pared 5 bases from V and 1 base from J, leaving 13 bases between. CDR1 is MNHEY and CDR2 is SVGAGI in the germline V gene. The CDR3 here is CASSRTIWGTDTQYF. CDR3 coding DNA: TGTGCCAGCAGTCGGACGATATGGGGCACAGATACGCAGTATTTT.

This clonotype was seen a handful of times. Being one base from a much bigger clone, this may be a read error. V gene TRBV6-5 combines with J gene TRBJ1-4, with TRBD1 matching over 9 bases. The CDR3 consists of 15 residues. The V gene end was trimmed by 6 bases and the J gene end by 5 bases; junction bases not matched to a gene: 7. The germline V gene encodes CDR1 MNHEY and CDR2 SVGAGI. CDR3 in amino acids: CASSRGTGRNEKLFF. The CDR3 nucleotides are TGTGCCAGCAGCCGGGGGACAGGGCGAAATGAAAAACTGTTTTTT.

This clonotype was seen many times. V and J are TRBV7-9 and TRBJ2-3; no clear D gene. The CDR3 is made up of 12 amino acids. Per germline, CDR1 SEHNR and CDR2 FQNEAQ (reference sequence). Trimming left V 5 bases short and J 6 bases short, with 9 bases between. The CDR3 here is CASSPARDTQYF. In nucleotides, the CDR3 is TGTGCCAGCAGCCCTGCCCGGGATACGCAGTATTTT.

This clonotype was counted ten times or more. The gene calls are TRBV6-1 and TRBJ2-1; possibly TRBD2 for D (6 bases). Per germline, CDR1 MNHNS and CDR2 SASEGT. CDR3 length: 15 residues. The ends were cut back, 2 bases at V and 3 bases at J, with 11 bases in the middle. The CDR3 loop is CASSERGGIYNEQFF. CDR3 DNA sequence: TGTGCCAGCAGTGAACGGGGCGGGATCTACAATGAGCAGTTCTTC.

There are many counts of this clonotype. The chain uses TRBV6-4 and TRBJ2-1; possible D gene TRBD2, 5 bases. CDR3 length equals 15 residues. V was shortened by 5 bases and J by 3 bases, with 14 bases between the two germline ends. CDR1 and CDR2 (germline): MRHNA, SNTAGT. CDR3 sequence reads: CASSISRGSYNEQFF. DNA of the CDR3: TGTGCCAGCAGTATCAGCCGAGGGAGCTACAATGAGCAGTTCTTC.

As regards this clonotype: One base away lies a much larger clone, so this may be a sequencing read error. The chain employs TRBV18 and TRBJ1-5; 9 nucleotides agree with TRBD1. The germline CDR1 and CDR2 sequences are KGHSH and LQKENI. This CDR3 has 16 amino acids. This chain's CDR3 is CASSAAQGAGNQLQHF. CDR3 DNA sequence: TGTGCCAGCTCAGCAGCACAGGGGGCGGGCAATCAGCTCCAGCATTTT. The full variable domain, rest sourced from reference TRBV18 and TRBJ1-5, is NAGVMQNPRHLVRRRGQEARLRCSPMKGHSHVYWYRQLPEEGLKFMVYLQKENIIDESGMPKERFSAEFPKEGPSILRIQQVVRGDSAAYFCASSAAQGAGNQLQHFGDGTRLSIL.

For this clonotype: A much bigger clone sits one base away, suggesting this may be a read error. The V and J genes are TRBV20-1 and TRBJ1-1; D uncertain. The CDR3 is 15 amino acids. CDR1 and CDR2 (germline): DFQATT, SNEGSKA (reference sequence). V was clipped by 4 bases and J by 8 bases, with 23 bases between them. Here the CDR3 DNA reads TGCAGTGCTATACCCACCACGACCGCCGCGGAAGAAGCTTTCTTT. It is translated as CSAIPTTTAAEEAFF.

J is TRBJ1-4 and V is TRBV19; D is perhaps TRBD1 (5 bases). V was pared by 2 bases and J by 7 bases, with 11 bases between. CDR1 and CDR2 (germline): LNHDA, SQIVND (reference sequence). The CDR3 loop spans 14 amino acids. CDR3 DNA sequence: TGTGCCAGTAGTATACTAGGGGAGTTTGAAAAACTGTTTTTT. This gives the protein CASSILGEFEKLFF.

On this clonotype itself: The CDR3 does not end in the conserved phenylalanine or tryptophan, so this is likely a read error. This chain links TRBV9 with TRBJ2-5, with D hard to call. The V gene's germline CDR1 is SGDLS and CDR2 YYNGEE. The CDR3 contains 13 residues. The CDR3 is CASNVATMETQYS. Here the CDR3 DNA reads TGTGCCAGCAACGTAGCTACGATGGAGACCCAGTACTCC.

This clonotype was observed many times. V gene TRBV5-8 combines with J gene TRBJ1-6; perhaps TRBD1 as D (6 bases). Germline V gene data show CDR1 as SGHTS and CDR2 as YDEGEE. The V end was cut by 0 bases, the J end by 7 bases, with 14 bases between. The CDR3 length is 16 residues. Here the CDR3 reads CASSLVPGQTNSPLHF. The CDR3 DNA sequence: TGTGCCAGCAGCTTGGTTCCCGGACAGACCAATTCACCCCTCCACTTT.

Many counts were recorded for this clonotype. The chain uses TRBV12-3 or TRBV12-4 and TRBJ2-3; 9 nucleotides line up with TRBD2. V shed 3 bases and J 4 bases; nucleotides not matched to a gene: 2. This CDR3 spans 14 amino acids. The DNA of the CDR3 is TGTGCCAGCAGTTTCGGCGGGGGGGCAGATACGCAGTATTTT. This sequence encodes CASSFGGGADTQYF.

The chain uses TRBV19 and TRBJ1-6, with no clear D. The CDR3 spans 16 residues. In germline, CDR1 is LNHDA, CDR2 SQIVND (reference sequence). The CDR3 nucleotides read TGTGCTAGAGATCCCACGATGAGCTCCTATAATTCACCCCTCCACTTT. It encodes CARDPTMSSYNSPLHF.

This clonotype was counted many times. This chain connects TRBV5-1 to TRBJ2-7, with D possibly TRBD1 on 6 matching bases. V was trimmed by 6 bases and J by 0 bases, leaving 10 bases between them. Per germline, CDR1 SGHRS and CDR2 YFSETQ. The CDR3 totals 13 residues. CDR3 sequence reads: CASKQGISYEQYF. The CDR3 region has the DNA TGCGCCAGCAAACAGGGAATCTCCTACGAGCAGTACTTC.

This clonotype was observed many times. The V gene is TRBV29-1, the J gene TRBJ1-1; 8 nucleotides align to TRBD1. Germline CDR1 reads SQVTM; CDR2 reads ANQGSEA. V lost 4 bases and J lost 2; bases outside the gene matches: 9. The CDR3 runs to 15 residues. CDR3 nucleotide sequence: TGCAGCGTTGGTGGACAGGGTTTTATAAACACTGAAGCTTTCTTT. Amino acids: CSVGGQGFINTEAFF.

In its sample, this clonotype was seen many times. The chain has TRBV6-2 or TRBV6-3 and TRBJ1-2; D is undetermined. CDR3 length equals 14 residues. V lost 5 bases and J lost 5, with 15 bases in between. Germline values: CDR1 MNHEY, CDR2 SVGEGT. The CDR3 loop reads CASSHEGSGYGYTF. The CDR3 DNA reads as TGTGCCAGCAGTCACGAGGGATCCGGGTATGGCTACACCTTC.

This clonotype was seen ten or more times. The rearrangement joins TRBV5-6 to TRBJ1-2; possible D gene TRBD1, 6 bases. CDR1 is SGHDT, CDR2 YYEEEE, per germline. V was cut by 2 bases and J by 0 bases, with 8 bases left in between. CDR3 size: 14 residues. The CDR3 DNA is TGTGCCAGCAGCTTAAAGGGGGCTAACTATGGCTACACCTTC. Its translation is CASSLKGANYGYTF.